The rows below give T cell receptor beta chains drawn from one sample of a study of T cell repertoires in cytomegalovirus infection. TCRdb reprocessed the reads via MiXCR and lists one record per CDR3 protein. Of roughly 51,000 distinct CDR3 sequences in the sample, around a fifth were seen once. These receptors have no identified antigens. The specimen comprised CD8+ T cells from cultured PBMCs, sampled from culture after CMV antigen stimulation. The source is a human donor in good health (CMV status not recorded). Some clones in this sample may be carry-over from other donors' samples. The CDR3 runs from the conserved cysteine through the conserved F or W. The D gene is left open where the match is weak. Clone size, where shown, is once, few, many, or a class for clones that have expanded.

D,J,V,size,CDR3,DNA
-,TRBJ2-1,TRBV20-1,few,CSARGSSHNSNEQFF,TGCAGTGCTAGAGGATCTAGTCATAACTCAAATGAGCAGTTCTTC
-,TRBJ2-2,TRBV7-9,-,CASSPKLDGELFF,TGTGCCAGCAGCCCCAAACTGGATGGGGAGCTGTTTTTT
-,TRBJ2-5,TRBV7-2,few,CASSLGPGEGETQYF,TGTGCCAGCAGCTTAGGCCCGGGTGAGGGAGAGACCCAGTACTTC
TRBD1,TRBJ1-5,TRBV27,few,CASSPWTGKQPQHF,TGTGCCAGCAGTCCTTGGACAGGGAAACAGCCCCAGCATTTT
-,TRBJ2-1,TRBV13,few,CASSLHNEQFF,TGTGCCAGCAGCTTACACAATGAGCAGTTCTTC
TRBD2,TRBJ2-1,TRBV4-1,-,CASSRLDWGLAALYNEQFF,TGCGCCAGCAGCCGGTTGGACTGGGGACTAGCGGCTCTCTACAATGAGCAGTTCTTC
-,TRBJ1-2,TRBV6-8,-,CASSYSGTRGYTF,TGTGCCAGCAGTTACTCGGGCACGAGAGGCTACACCTTC
-,TRBJ1-6,TRBV28,-,CASSPLPPGPLRSPLHF,TGTGCCAGCAGTCCTTTGCCCCCCGGGCCTCTAAGGTCACCCCTCCACTTT
-,TRBJ2-5,TRBV10-3,few,CAISEQGLQETQYF,TGTGCCATCAGTGAGCAAGGGCTACAAGAGACCCAGTACTTC
-,TRBJ2-1,TRBV7-8,few,CASSLSPESSYNEQFF,TGTGCCAGCAGCTTATCTCCTGAGAGCTCCTACAATGAGCAGTTCTTC
-,TRBJ2-3,TRBV5-4,few,CASSWIGGFTDTQYF,TGTGCCAGCAGCTGGATCGGGGGTTTCACAGATACGCAGTATTTT
TRBD1,TRBJ1-1,TRBV6-2/TRBV6-3,-,CASSQQTGTAQVIF,TGTGCCAGCAGTCAACAGACAGGGACGGCGCAAGTGATCTTT
-,TRBJ2-7,TRBV7-2,few,CASSTRDYLPYEQYF,TGTGCCAGCAGCACCCGAGATTACCTGCCTTACGAGCAGTACTTC
-,TRBJ2-7,TRBV6-2/TRBV6-3,-,CASRGGQTYKQYF,TGTGCCAGCAGGGGAGGACAGACCTACAAGCAGTACTTC
TRBD1,TRBJ2-7,TRBV27,-,CASRSTGVEQYF,TGTGCCAGCAGAAGTACAGGGGTCGAGCAGTACTTC
TRBD1,TRBJ1-6,TRBV10-3,many,CAISEPGQGNRNSPLHF,TGTGCCATCAGTGAGCCAGGACAGGGAAATCGAAATTCACCCCTCCACTTT
-,TRBJ1-2,TRBV7-6,-,CASSFEYGTTGGNYGYTF,TGTGCCAGCAGCTTTGAGTACGGGACAACGGGTGGTAACTATGGCTACACCTTC
TRBD2,TRBJ2-3,TRBV20-1,-,CSARELAGADTQYF,TGCAGTGCTAGGGAACTAGCGGGGGCAGATACGCAGTATTTT
TRBD2,TRBJ2-1,TRBV7-3,many,CASSRGLAGDNEQFF,TGTGCCAGCAGCCGCGGACTAGCGGGGGACAATGAGCAGTTCTTC
TRBD2,TRBJ2-1,TRBV7-9,-,CASSGGDNEQFF,TGTGCCAGCAGCGGGGGGGACAATGAGCAGTTCTTC
TRBD2,TRBJ2-4,TRBV19,few,CASSMGGPNIQYF,TGTGCCAGTAGTATGGGAGGGCCCAACATTCAGTACTTC
-,TRBJ2-2,TRBV7-6,-,CASSLVMGEVITGELFF,TGTGCCAGCAGCTTAGTAATGGGGGAAGTTATCACCGGGGAGCTGTTTTTT